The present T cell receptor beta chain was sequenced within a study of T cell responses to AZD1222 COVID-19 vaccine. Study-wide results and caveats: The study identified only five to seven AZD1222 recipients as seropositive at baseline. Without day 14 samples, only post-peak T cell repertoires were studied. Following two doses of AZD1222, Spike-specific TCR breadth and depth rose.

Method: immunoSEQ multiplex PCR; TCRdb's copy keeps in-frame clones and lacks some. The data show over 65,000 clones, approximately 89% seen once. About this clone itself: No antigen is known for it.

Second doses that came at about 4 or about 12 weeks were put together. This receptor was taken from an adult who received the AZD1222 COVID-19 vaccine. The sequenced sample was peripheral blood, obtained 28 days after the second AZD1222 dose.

The CDR3 bases are TGTGCCAGCAGCCAAGGTCAGATGAACACTGAAGCTTTCTTT. Translation gives CASSQGQMNTEAFF. V usage is TRBV3-1 (or the pseudogene TRBV3-2) and J usage is TRBJ1-1; no reliable D call. The CDR3 loop spans 14 amino acids. The germline CDR1 and CDR2 sequences are LGHDT and YNNKEL (reference sequence). V lost 1 base to trimming and J lost 0 bases, with 6 bases between them.